Detailed here is one T cell receptor beta chain. Its specificity is not known. The sample belongs to a study of T cell responses to AZD1222 COVID-19 vaccine. Study-level points and caveats: It should be noted that donors were predominantly white British and more often female, and clonal diversity was possibly underestimated. Reportedly, nearly half the spike-specific TCRs target unmutated variant regions.

The CDR3 spans 14 residues. V shed 7 bases and J 4 bases; nucleotides not matched to a gene: 7. The germline V gene encodes CDR1 MNHEY and CDR2 SMNVEV (reference sequence). TCRdb keeps only in-frame clones here, not all; method: immunoSEQ multiplex PCR. The sample yields roughly 120,000 clones, under 85% seen once. This clonotype originated in an adult in good health. The chain combines TRBV27 with TRBJ2-1; 7 bases map to TRBD1. Sequenced here: peripheral blood, sampled on day 0 of AZD1222 vaccination. The CDR3 sequence: CASTVTGFYNEQFF. The CDR3 DNA reads TGTGCCAGCACCGTGACAGGGTTTTACAATGAGCAGTTCTTC.